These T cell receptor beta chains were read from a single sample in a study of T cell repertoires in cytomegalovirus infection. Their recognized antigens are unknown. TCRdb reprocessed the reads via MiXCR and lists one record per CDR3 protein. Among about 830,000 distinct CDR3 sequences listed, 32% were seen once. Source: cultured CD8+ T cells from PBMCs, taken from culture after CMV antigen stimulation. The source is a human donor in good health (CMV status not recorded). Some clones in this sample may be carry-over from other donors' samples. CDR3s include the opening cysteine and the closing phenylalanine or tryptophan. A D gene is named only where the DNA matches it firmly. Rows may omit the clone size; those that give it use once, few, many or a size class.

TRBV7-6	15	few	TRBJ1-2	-	TGTGCCAGCAGCTTAGGACGGATCCCTAACTATGGCTACACCTTC	CASSLGRIPNYGYTF
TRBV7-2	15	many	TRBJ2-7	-	TGTGCCAGCAGCTTGGCAGGGGACACCACCTACGAGCAGTACTTC	CASSLAGDTTYEQYF
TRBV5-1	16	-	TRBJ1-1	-	TGCGCCAGCAGCTTGTCACAGTCCGGAACAAAGACTGAAGCTTTCTTT	CASSLSQSGTKTEAFF
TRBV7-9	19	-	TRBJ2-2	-	TGTGCCAGCAGCCCCAGGGAGGAGACGGCGGATGCGAACACCGGGGAGCTGTTTTTT	CASSPREETADANTGELFF
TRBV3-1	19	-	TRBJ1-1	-	TGTGCCAGCAGCCAAGAAAAGGTAGGGGATGCTGGGTTGAACACTGAAGCTTTCTTT	CASSQEKVGDAGLNTEAFF
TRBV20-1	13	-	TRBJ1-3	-	TGCAGTGCTAGAGAGGGACCTGAAAACACCATATATTTT	CSAREGPENTIYF
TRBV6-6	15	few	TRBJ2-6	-	TGTGCCAGCAGTTCCTGGGACTCTGGGGCCAACGTCCTGACTTTC	CASSSWDSGANVLTF
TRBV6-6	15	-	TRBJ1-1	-	TGTGCCAGCAGTTACGGTTATCAGGGAGAGACTGAAGCTTTCTTT	CASSYGYQGETEAFF
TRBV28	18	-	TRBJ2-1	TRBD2	TGTGCCAGCAGTCGAGGGACTAGCGGGGGGAGCTCCTACAATGAGCAGTTCTTC	CASSRGTSGGSSYNEQFF
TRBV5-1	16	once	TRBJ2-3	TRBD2	TGCGCCAGCAGCCCCGGACTAGCCCTATTGACAGATACGCAGTATTTT	CASSPGLALLTDTQYF
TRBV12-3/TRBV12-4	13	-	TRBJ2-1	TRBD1	TGTGCCAGCAGTTCGGGACAGCGTAATGAGCAGTTCTTC	CASSSGQRNEQFF
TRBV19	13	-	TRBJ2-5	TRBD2	TGTGCCAGTAGCGCTACTAGCGGGGGGGACCAGTACTTC	CASSATSGGDQYF
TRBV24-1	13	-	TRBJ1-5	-	TGTGCCACCAGTGATCTCGCAGGTCAGCCCCAGCATTTT	CATSDLAGQPQHF
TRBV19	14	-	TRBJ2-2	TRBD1	TGTGCCATCACGGACAGGGGCGGCACCGGGGAGCTGTTTTTT	CAITDRGGTGELFF
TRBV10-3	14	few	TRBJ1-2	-	TGTGCCATCAGTGAGTCGGACGGCTACTATGGCTACACCTTC	CAISESDGYYGYTF
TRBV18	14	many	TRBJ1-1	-	TGTGCCAGCAGCCCCACAGCGATGAACACTGAAGCTTTCTTT	CASSPTAMNTEAFF
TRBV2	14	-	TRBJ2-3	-	TGTGCCAGCACCAAATCGATAGGAGAAGATACGCAGTATTTT	CASTKSIGEDTQYF
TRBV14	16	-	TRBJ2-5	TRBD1	TGTGCCAGCAGCCACTGGGGACAGGGAGCTGGAGGGGACCAGTACTTC	CASSHWGQGAGGDQYF
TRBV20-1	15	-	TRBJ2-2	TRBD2	TGCAGTGCTAGAGAGGCGGGGGTGACCACCGGGGAGCTGTTTTTT	CSAREAGVTTGELFF
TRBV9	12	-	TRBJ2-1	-	TGTGCCAGCAGCGGAAAAAACAATGAGCAGTTCTTC	CASSGKNNEQFF
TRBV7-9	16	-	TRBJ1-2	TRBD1	TGTGCCAGCAGCCTTCCTCAGACAGGGGGCGTCCTTGGCTACACCTTC	CASSLPQTGGVLGYTF
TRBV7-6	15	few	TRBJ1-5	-	TGTGCCAGCAGCACTCGGAACGATAGCAATCAGCCCCAGCATTTT	CASSTRNDSNQPQHF
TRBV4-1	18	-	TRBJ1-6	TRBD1	TGCGCCAGCAGCCCATCCCAGGGAGGGGGCGGCTATAATTCACCCCTCCACTTT	CASSPSQGGGGYNSPLHF
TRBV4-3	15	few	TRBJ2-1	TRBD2	TGCGCCAGCAGCCAAGATTCTAGCGGGTACAATGAGCAGTTCTTC	CASSQDSSGYNEQFF
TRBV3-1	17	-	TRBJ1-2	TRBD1	TGTGCCAGCAGCCAGTTCCGAGACAGGGGTATCAACTATGGCTACACCTTC	CASSQFRDRGINYGYTF
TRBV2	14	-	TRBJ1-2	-	TGTGCCAGCAGTGGCGGTCGAGATGGCTATGGCTACACCTTC	CASSGGRDGYGYTF
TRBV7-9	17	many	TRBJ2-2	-	TGTGCCAGCAGCTTACCCGGGGAAGGGATGGAAACCGGGGAGCTGTTTTTT	CASSLPGEGMETGELFF
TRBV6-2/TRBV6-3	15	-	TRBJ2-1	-	TGTGCCAGCAGTTACGATAGTTTGGAGGACAATGAGCAGTTCTTC	CASSYDSLEDNEQFF
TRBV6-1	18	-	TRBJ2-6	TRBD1	TGTGCCAGCAGTGAAGACAGGGGGCTGTTCTCTGGGGCCAACGTCCTGACTTTC	CASSEDRGLFSGANVLTF
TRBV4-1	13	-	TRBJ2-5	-	TGCGCCAGCAGCCTAGCGGTTGAAAAGACCCAGTACTTC	CASSLAVEKTQYF
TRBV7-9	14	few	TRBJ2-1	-	TGTGCCAGCAGCTTAGACTCCTACTACAATGAGCAGTTCTTC	CASSLDSYYNEQFF
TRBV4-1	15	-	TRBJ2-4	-	TGCGCCAGCAGCCTGTCTCCGGGACACGGGGACTTTCAGTACTTC	CASSLSPGHGDFQYF
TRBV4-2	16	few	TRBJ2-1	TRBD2	TGTGCCAGCAGCCAAGAGGCGGGGGGGCTCGTCAATGAGCAGTTCTTC	CASSQEAGGLVNEQFF
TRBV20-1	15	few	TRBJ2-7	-	TGCAGTGCTAGAGATATCGGGACACCCTCCTACGAGCAGTACTTC	CSARDIGTPSYEQYF
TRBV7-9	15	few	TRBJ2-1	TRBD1	TGTGCCAGCAGCTTTGGGACAGGGGCTCTCAATGAGCAGTTCTTC	CASSFGTGALNEQFF
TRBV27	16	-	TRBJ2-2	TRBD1	TGTGCCAACCTCGGACAGGGTCACATTACTACCGGGGAGCTGTTTTTT	CANLGQGHITTGELFF
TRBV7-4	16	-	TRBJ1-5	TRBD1	TGTGCCAGCAGCTCTTACAGGGGGCATATCAATCAGCCCCAGCATTTT	CASSSYRGHINQPQHF
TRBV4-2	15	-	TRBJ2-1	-	TGTGCCAGCAGCCGGGGGCGGGGGTTACACAATGAGCAGTTCTTC	CASSRGRGLHNEQFF
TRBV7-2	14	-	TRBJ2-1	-	TGTGCCAGCAGCTTGAGCGGCTCCTACAGTGAGCAGTTCTTC	CASSLSGSYSEQFF
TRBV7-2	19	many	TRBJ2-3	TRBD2	TGTGCCAGCAGCCGTTTAGCGGGGGGGCTTCACCGTAGCACAGATACGCAGTATTTT	CASSRLAGGLHRSTDTQYF
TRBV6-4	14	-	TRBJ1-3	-	TGTGCCAGCAGTCGCGAGAGCTCTGGAAACACCATATATTTT	CASSRESSGNTIYF